This TCR beta chain was identified in a study of neurological immune-mediated disorders. The sample holds many counts of this clonotype. Its antigen is currently unknown. Study-wide points: No CDR3 amino acid sequences were shared by expanded clones across subjects, suggesting private repertoires in all groups. No clinical or MRI feature was associated with the multiple sclerosis repertoire cluster.

The team produced cDNA through 5'RACE using 10-nucleotide random UMIs. Via MiXCR, TCRdb re-called the 5' RACE reads, giving one row per CDR3 protein. The table shows approximately 68,000 distinct CDR3 sequences, with under 5.5% occurring only once. The study built unsorted libraries from 2 million PBMCs kept at -80 C. Sequenced sample: PBMCs. The TCR was taken from a woman in her 70s with multiple sclerosis.

The DNA of the CDR3 is TGTGCCACCGGACAGGGACTAGCGCAGTACGAGCAGTACTTC. It specifies CATGQGLAQYEQYF. This chain links TRBV15 with TRBJ2-7, with 10 bases identical to TRBD2. This CDR3 spans 14 amino acids. J gave up 4 bases and V 8 bases, and 8 bases lay outside the gene matches. CDR1 is LNHNV and CDR2 is YYDKDF in the germline V gene (reference sequence).